Listed here are 14 T cell receptor beta chains from one sample, sequenced in a study of Ad26.COV2.S vaccination and SARS-CoV-2 variants (dated by TCRdb to the early 2020s). This sample's treatment or condition label indicates: around 19 received Ad26.COV2.S at low or high dose, single or two shots; 5 received placebo; per-sample allocation not given. For vaccine and placebo recipients, the sequenced repertoires came from samples collected on day 63 after the first injection. The protocol used for the library was the immunoSEQ multiplex PCR assay. TCRdb carries this immuneACCESS record with in-frame sequences only. Its versions omit some clonotypes, under half of them owing to an unresolved V gene in the studies checked, with the rest unexplained. This sample lists 300,000 to 350,000 clones; roughly 80% were detected once. Of the sample, 2% to 2.5% is held by the ten largest clones. Sequencing used peripheral blood, obtained in a trial of Ad26.COV2.S vaccine versus placebo. These receptors all stem from a person aged 18-60 years who received the Ad26.COV2.S COVID-19 vaccine or a placebo.

The chain recombines TRBV5-5 with TRBJ1-2; D is undetermined. Germline V lookup: CDR1 SGHKS, CDR2 YYEKEE (reference sequence). CDR3 length: 15 residues. V lost 2 bases and J lost 2, with 13 bases in between. The CDR3 DNA follows: TGTGCCAGCAGCTTAATCGGATTCCAAAACTATGGCTACACCTTC. Encoded protein: CASSLIGFQNYGYTF.

This clone was seen just once. J is TRBJ1-1 and V is TRBV19; D is possibly TRBD1 (5 bases). The CDR3 runs 13 residues. V lost 3 bases and J lost 7, with 12 bases in between. Germline assignment: CDR1 LNHDA and CDR2 SQIVND (reference sequence). The CDR3 loop is CASSMGGLGEAFF. In nucleotides, the CDR3 is TGTGCCAGTAGTATGGGGGGACTGGGTGAAGCTTTCTTT.

This clone has only one observation. The rearrangement links TRBV12-5 to TRBJ2-3; D ambiguous. The V end lost 4 bases, the J end lost 4 bases, and 15 bases lay between the germline ends. The CDR3 has 15 amino acids. Germline CDR1 and CDR2: LGHNT and FRNRAP. The CDR3, as DNA: TGTGCTAGTGGTTCGCGGCAGGTCGGTGCAGATACGCAGTATTTT. Protein sequence: CASGSRQVGADTQYF.

J is TRBJ1-2 and V is TRBV5-1; 8 bases are shared with TRBD1. The CDR3 is 14 residues long. V lost 4 bases, J lost 6 bases, and 8 bases stayed unmatched. Germline V CDR1 and CDR2: SGHRS, YFSETQ. CDR3 loop: CASSPGQGFNGYTF. In DNA, the CDR3 is TGCGCCAGCAGCCCAGGACAGGGCTTCAATGGCTACACCTTC.

The V and J genes are TRBV3-1 (or the pseudogene TRBV3-2) and TRBJ1-1, with TRBD1 identical over 11 bases. The CDR3 runs 16 residues. With V trimmed by 2 bases and J by 11 bases, 13 bases remained unmatched. Looked up from germline, CDR1 is LGHDT and CDR2 is YNNKEL (reference sequence). The CDR3: CASSQRIIGQGARAFF. In DNA form, the CDR3 reads TGTGCCAGCAGCCAAAGAATCATCGGACAGGGGGCGCGCGCTTTCTTT.

This clone has more than one count but fewer than ten. The V gene is TRBV7-9, the J gene TRBJ2-1, with D tentatively TRBD2 (6 bases). The V and J ends lost 6 bases and 8 bases respectively, with 20 bases between them. The CDR3 totals 15 residues. CDR1 is SEHNR and CDR2 is FQNEAQ in the germline V gene (reference sequence). The CDR3 nucleotides read TGTGCCAGCAGTTACACCGGGGGACTGCGCGATGAGCAGTTCTTC. Its protein product is CASSYTGGLRDEQFF.

The rearrangement joins TRBV30 to TRBJ1-2; D remains ambiguous. The ends were cut back, 0 bases at V and 0 bases at J, with 5 bases in the middle. Germline-derived CDR1 and CDR2 are GTSNPN and SVGIG (reference sequence). The CDR3 is made up of 13 amino acids. CDR3 coding DNA: TGTGCCTGGAGTGTAAAAACTAACTATGGCTACACCTTC. Translated, it gives CAWSVKTNYGYTF.

The rearrangement uses TRBV27 and TRBJ2-7; D not certain. Germline values: CDR1 MNHEY, CDR2 SMNVEV (reference sequence). The V end was cut by 4 bases, the J end by 0 bases, with 10 bases between. CDR3 length: 14 residues. Written as DNA, the CDR3 is TGTGCCAGCAGTTGGCGGCCATTCTCCTACGAGCAGTACTTC. It yields the protein CASSWRPFSYEQYF.

The rearrangement joins TRBV7-6 to TRBJ2-2; possible D gene TRBD2, 5 bases. The CDR3 spans 14 residues. V was trimmed by 5 bases and J by 4 bases, leaving 11 bases between them. Germline V gene sequence: CDR1 SGHVS, CDR2 FNYEAQ. The CDR3 loop is CASSPRTSTGELFF. CDR3 nucleotide sequence: TGTGCCAGCAGCCCACGAACTAGCACCGGGGAGCTGTTTTTT.

The V gene is TRBV5-6, the J gene TRBJ1-3; no clear D gene. The V and J ends lost 1 base and 0 bases respectively, with 8 bases between them. This CDR3 has 15 residues. The germline V gene has CDR1 SGHDT and CDR2 YYEEEE. CDR3 sequence (DNA): TGTGCCAGCAGCTTGTTTGGCCTCTCTGGAAACACCATATATTTT. As protein: CASSLFGLSGNTIYF.

V and J are TRBV18 and TRBJ1-1; 8 positions match TRBD1. CDR1 and CDR2 from the germline V gene are KGHSH and LQKENI. V trimming: 5 bases; J trimming: 1 base; junction bases outside the gene matches: 9. This CDR3 contains 16 residues. For the CDR3, the DNA is TGTGCCAGCTCATCAATTCCCGGGACAGGGAACACTGAAGCTTTCTTT. This codes for CASSSIPGTGNTEAFF.

This chain joins TRBV6-2 or TRBV6-3 and TRBJ2-5, with D possibly TRBD2 on 5 matching bases. The length of the CDR3 is 12 residues. V lost 5 bases, J lost 5 bases, and 9 bases lay in between. In germline, CDR1 is MNHEY, CDR2 SVGEGT. The CDR3 loop reads CASSNTGETQYF. The CDR3 DNA reads as TGTGCCAGCAGTAATACGGGGGAGACCCAGTACTTC.

The CDR3 spells CSVGAGQETQYF. As DNA, the CDR3 is TGCAGCGTCGGAGCGGGCCAAGAGACCCAGTACTTC. The chain uses TRBV29-1 and TRBJ2-5; a weak D match, TRBD2 (6 bases). The CDR3 spans 12 residues. Per the germline V gene, CDR1 is SQVTM and CDR2 is ANQGSEA. Trimming removed 6 bases at V and 1 base at J, with 9 bases between.

The chain carries TRBV5-4 and TRBJ1-2; 7 bases map to TRBD1. Germline lookup yields CDR1 SGHNT and CDR2 YYREEE (reference sequence). Trimming took 4 bases from V and 2 from J; bases not matched to a gene: 11. The CDR3 has 16 residues. The CDR3 coding sequence is TGTGCCAGCAGCCCACTCGGGACAGTCGCCAACTATGGCTACACCTTC. Translation: CASSPLGTVANYGYTF.